Each of the 5 T cell receptor beta chains below was sequenced from the same sample in a study of T cell changes during pregnancy in multiple sclerosis (dated by TCRdb to between 2017 and 2020). Receptor amplification or capture employed the immunoSEQ multiplex PCR assay. Held by TCRdb, this immuneACCESS table contains in-frame sequences only and omits some clones. Under half of the omission traces to an unresolved V gene where checked; the cause of the rest is unknown. A total of around 44,000 clones appear in this sample, around 92% of them only once. The biggest ten clones account for 1% to 1.5% of the sample. Specimen: peripheral blood. Receptor source: a female donor with multiple sclerosis, enrolled in a pregnancy study.

The chain uses TRBV2 and TRBJ1-3; no clear D. CDR3 size: 15 residues. V was trimmed by 6 bases and J by 0 bases, leaving 12 bases between them. The germline gives CDR1 SNHLY, CDR2 FYNNEI. The CDR3 DNA reads as TGTGCCAGCAGATACGGACGGGACTCTGGAAACACCATATATTTT. Residues: CASRYGRDSGNTIYF.

This chain links TRBV27 with TRBJ2-7, with D possibly matching TRBD2 (6 bases). Looked up from germline, CDR1 is MNHEY and CDR2 is SMNVEV (reference sequence). The V gene lost 3 bases and the J gene lost 6 bases, with 6 bases spanning the gap. The CDR3 is 11 residues long. The CDR3 is CASSLGGEQYF. In DNA form, the CDR3 reads TGTGCCAGCAGTTTGGGGGGCGAGCAGTACTTC.

The chain links TRBV5-8 to TRBJ1-5, with 7 bases fitting TRBD1. This CDR3 spans 13 amino acids. Germline loops: CDR1 SGHTS, CDR2 YDEGEE. After removal of 4 bases from V and 4 bases from J, the junction contained 2 bases not matched to a gene. This CDR3 is CASSLTGNQPQHF. The CDR3 bases are TGTGCCAGCAGCCTGACAGGGAATCAGCCCCAGCATTTT.

The chain recombines TRBV18 with TRBJ1-1; maybe TRBD1 (6 bases). The CDR3 runs 17 residues. The germline V gene encodes CDR1 KGHSH and CDR2 LQKENI. Trimming stripped 4 bases from V and 3 bases from J, with 21 bases between. The CDR3 here is CASSRNVGTIIYTEAFF. For the CDR3, the DNA is TGTGCCAGCTCACGTAATGTAGGGACAATAATATACACTGAAGCTTTCTTT.

This clone was detected only once. The chain joins TRBV6-1 to TRBJ2-7; D unresolved. The V end was cut by 7 bases, the J end by 3 bases, with 13 bases between. The CDR3 has 13 residues. The V gene's germline CDR1 is MNHNS and CDR2 SASEGT. The CDR3 spells CASNNGQSYEQYF. CDR3 nucleotides: TGTGCCAGCAACAATGGGCAGAGCTACGAGCAGTACTTC.